The 10 T cell receptor beta chains reported below all come from one sample, sequenced in a study of T cell changes during pregnancy in multiple sclerosis. Assay used: immunoSEQ multiplex PCR; TCRdb lists only in-frame clones, some missing. The sample lists under 65,000 clones, 90% to 95% seen once, with 2.5% to 3% in the top ten. Material: CD8+ T cells from peripheral blood mononuclear cells, obtained after pregnancy. The source of these receptors is a female donor with multiple sclerosis, enrolled in a pregnancy study.

This chain uses TRBV5-1 with TRBJ2-7, with TRBD2 as a possible D gene (6 bases). The CDR3 consists of 15 residues. Germline CDR1 is SGHRS and CDR2 is YFSETQ. Trimming removed 4 bases from V and 3 bases from J, with 17 bases in between. The CDR3 bases are TGCGCCAGCAGCCCGACCACGGGACTCGACTACGAGCAGTACTTC. Its protein product is CASSPTTGLDYEQYF.

CDR3 in DNA: TGTGCCAGCAGCCCCCAAGGAAACACCATATATTTT. Amino acids: CASSPQGNTIYF. The V gene is TRBV7-9, the J gene TRBJ1-3; D is uncertain. Trimming cost V 5 bases and J 4 bases, with 6 bases left between them. The CDR3 has 12 amino acids. Germline V gene lookup returns CDR1 SEHNR and CDR2 FQNEAQ (reference sequence).

The genes are TRBV6-6 and TRBJ1-5; a weak D match, TRBD1 (5 bases). Germline V lookup: CDR1 MNHNY, CDR2 SVGAGI (reference sequence). Trimming removed 6 bases from V and 6 bases from J, with 12 bases in between. The CDR3 contains 13 residues. The CDR3 sequence: CASSQGGAQPQHF. The CDR3 nucleotides are TGTGCCAGCAGCCAGGGAGGGGCTCAGCCCCAGCATTTT.

The chain couples TRBV4-1 to TRBJ2-1; 12 bases line up with TRBD2. The CDR3 is 18 residues long. CDR1 is MGHRA and CDR2 is YSYEKL in the germline V gene. J was trimmed by 5 bases and V by 0 bases; bases with no gene match: 8. The CDR3 sequence: CASSQETSGRLGDNEQFF. The CDR3 nucleotides read TGCGCCAGCAGCCAAGAAACTAGCGGGAGGCTGGGAGACAATGAGCAGTTCTTC.

V is TRBV19 and J is TRBJ1-2, with 7 bases that match TRBD1. Germline CDR1 LNHDA, CDR2 SQIVND (reference sequence). V shed 7 bases and J 7 bases; nucleotides not matched to a gene: 12. The CDR3 totals 14 residues. This CDR3 is CASNPSTGLPGYTF. The CDR3 DNA sequence: TGTGCCAGTAACCCTTCGACAGGGTTACCTGGCTACACCTTC.

The genes are TRBV4-2 and TRBJ2-1; 9 nucleotides line up with TRBD1. The CDR3 contains 15 residues. Germline values: CDR1 LGHNA, CDR2 YNFKEQ. Trimming at V came to 4 bases and at J to 8 bases, leaving 9 bases not matched to a gene. The CDR3 DNA sequence: TGTGCCAGCAGCCGAACACAGGGGGCAGGAGATGAGCAGTTCTTC. The encoded protein is CASSRTQGAGDEQFF.

The rearrangement uses TRBV4-3 and TRBJ2-7; 7 nucleotides line up with TRBD1. The J segment lost 3 bases and the V segment lost 3 bases, leaving 8 bases of the junction unmatched. CDR3 length equals 15 residues. Germline loops: CDR1 LGHNA, CDR2 YSLEER. For the CDR3, the DNA is TGCGCCAGCAGCCAGGAGAGACAGGGTAGCTACGAGCAGTACTTC. Its translation is CASSQERQGSYEQYF.

The chain carries TRBV6-1 and TRBJ1-5, with D maybe TRBD1 (5 bases). CDR1 and CDR2 from the germline V gene are MNHNS and SASEGT. There are 14 residues in the CDR3. V shed 6 bases and J shed 8 bases, with 17 bases lying between them. Written as DNA, the CDR3 is TGTGCCAGCAGGGGGTCGGGGGGGAGGGAGCCCCAGCATTTT. It is translated as CASRGSGGREPQHF.

V and J are TRBV9 and TRBJ2-2; TRBD2 matches at 7 bases. The CDR3 loop spans 16 amino acids. CDR1 is SGDLS, CDR2 YYNGEE, per germline. Trimming cost V 0 bases and J 3 bases; bases outside gene matches: 5. CDR3 loop: CASSVEAGEYTGELFF. DNA of the CDR3: TGTGCCAGCAGCGTAGAGGCGGGAGAGTACACCGGGGAGCTGTTTTTT. The whole variable domain, remainder taken from reference TRBV9 and TRBJ2-2, is DSGVTQTPKHLITATGQRVTLRCSPRSGDLSVYWYQQSLDQGLQFLIQYYNGEERAKGNILERFSAQQFPDLHSELNLSSLELGDSALYFCASSVEAGEYTGELFFGEGSRLTVL.

V and J are TRBV7-7 and TRBJ2-2; D is unresolved. The germline gives CDR1 SSHAT, CDR2 FNYEAQ (reference sequence). There are 14 residues in the CDR3. Trimming took 0 bases from V and 1 from J, leaving 3 bases between them. CDR3 sequence: CASSLARNTGELFF. The CDR3 DNA is TGTGCCAGCAGCTTAGCGAGGAACACCGGGGAGCTGTTTTTT.